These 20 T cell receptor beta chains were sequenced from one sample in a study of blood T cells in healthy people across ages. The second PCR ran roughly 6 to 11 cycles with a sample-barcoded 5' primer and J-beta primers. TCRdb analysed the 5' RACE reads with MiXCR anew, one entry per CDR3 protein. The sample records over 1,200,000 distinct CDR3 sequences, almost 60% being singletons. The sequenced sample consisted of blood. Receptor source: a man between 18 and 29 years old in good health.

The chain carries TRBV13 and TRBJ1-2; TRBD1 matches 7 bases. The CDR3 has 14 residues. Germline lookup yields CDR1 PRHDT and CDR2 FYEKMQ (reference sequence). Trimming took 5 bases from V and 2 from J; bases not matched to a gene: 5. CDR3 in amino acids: CASSIGDSNYGYTF. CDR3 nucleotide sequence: TGTGCCAGCAGCATTGGGGACAGCAACTATGGCTACACCTTC.

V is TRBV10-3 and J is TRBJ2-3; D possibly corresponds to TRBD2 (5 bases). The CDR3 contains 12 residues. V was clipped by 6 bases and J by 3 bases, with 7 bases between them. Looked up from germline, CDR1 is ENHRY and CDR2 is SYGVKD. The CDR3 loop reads CAISGETDTQYF. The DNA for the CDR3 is TGTGCCATCAGCGGGGAAACAGATACGCAGTATTTT.

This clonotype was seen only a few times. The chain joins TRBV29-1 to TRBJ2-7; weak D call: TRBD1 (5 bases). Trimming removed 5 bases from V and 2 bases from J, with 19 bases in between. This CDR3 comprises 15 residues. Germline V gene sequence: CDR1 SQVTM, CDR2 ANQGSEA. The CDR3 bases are TGCAGCGTTCAGGGCAGCAACTATCCCCCCTACGAGCAGTACTTC. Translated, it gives CSVQGSNYPPYEQYF.

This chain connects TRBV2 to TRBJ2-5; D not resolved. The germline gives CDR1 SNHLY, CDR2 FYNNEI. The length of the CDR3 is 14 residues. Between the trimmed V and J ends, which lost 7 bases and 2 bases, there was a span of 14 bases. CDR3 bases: TGTGCCAGCATGCTCCAGCTGGCACAAGAGACCCAGTACTTC. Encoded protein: CASMLQLAQETQYF.

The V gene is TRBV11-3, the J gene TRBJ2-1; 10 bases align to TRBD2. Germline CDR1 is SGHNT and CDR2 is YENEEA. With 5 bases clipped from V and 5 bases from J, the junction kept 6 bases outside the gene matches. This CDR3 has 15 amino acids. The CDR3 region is CASSAPLAGDNEQFF. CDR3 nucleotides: TGTGCCAGCAGCGCACCCCTAGCGGGGGACAATGAGCAGTTCTTC.

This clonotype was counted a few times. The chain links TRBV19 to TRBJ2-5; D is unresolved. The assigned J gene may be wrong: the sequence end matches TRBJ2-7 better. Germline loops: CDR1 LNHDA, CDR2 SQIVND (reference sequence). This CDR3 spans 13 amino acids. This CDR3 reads CASSTLLRNEQYF. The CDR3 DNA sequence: TGTGCCAGTAGTACGCTACTAAGGAACGAGCAGTACTTC.

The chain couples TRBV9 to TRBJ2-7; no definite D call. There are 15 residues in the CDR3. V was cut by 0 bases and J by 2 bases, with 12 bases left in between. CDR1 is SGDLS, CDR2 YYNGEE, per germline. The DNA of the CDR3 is TGTGCCAGCAGCGTAGGGCCGTCGGAAGCCTACGAGCAGTACTTC. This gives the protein CASSVGPSEAYEQYF.

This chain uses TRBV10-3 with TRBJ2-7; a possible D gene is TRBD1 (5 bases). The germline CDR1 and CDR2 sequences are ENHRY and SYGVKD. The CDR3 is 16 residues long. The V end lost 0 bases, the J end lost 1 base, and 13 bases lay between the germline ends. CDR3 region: CAISESTRAKSYEQYF. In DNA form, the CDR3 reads TGTGCCATCAGTGAGTCGACCAGGGCCAAGTCCTACGAGCAGTACTTC.

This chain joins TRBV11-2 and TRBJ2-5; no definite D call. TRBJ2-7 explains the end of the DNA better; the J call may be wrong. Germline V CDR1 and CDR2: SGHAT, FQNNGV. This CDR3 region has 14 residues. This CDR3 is CASSLGQKYYEQYF. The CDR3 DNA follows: TGTGCCAGCAGCTTAGGTCAGAAGTACTACGAGCAGTACTTC.

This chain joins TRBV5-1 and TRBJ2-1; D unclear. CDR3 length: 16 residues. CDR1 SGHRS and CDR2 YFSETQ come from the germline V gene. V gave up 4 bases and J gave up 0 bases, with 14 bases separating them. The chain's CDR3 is CASSPGRVSSYNEQFF. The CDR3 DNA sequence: TGCGCCAGCAGCCCTGGAAGAGTTAGCTCCTACAATGAGCAGTTCTTC.

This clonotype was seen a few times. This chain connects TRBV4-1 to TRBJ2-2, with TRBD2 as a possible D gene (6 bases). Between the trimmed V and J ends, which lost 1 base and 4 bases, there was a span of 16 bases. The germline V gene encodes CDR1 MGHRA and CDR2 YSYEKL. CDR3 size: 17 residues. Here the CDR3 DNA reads TGCGCCAGCAGCCAAGGCGCGCGGGGTAGTTTCACCGGGGAGCTGTTTTTT. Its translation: CASSQGARGSFTGELFF.

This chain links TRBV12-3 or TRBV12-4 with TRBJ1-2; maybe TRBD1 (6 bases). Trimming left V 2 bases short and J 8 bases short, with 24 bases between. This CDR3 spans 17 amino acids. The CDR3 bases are TGTGCCAGCAGTTTATCGAACAGGGTATTTCACGTAAACGGCTACACCTTC. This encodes CASSLSNRVFHVNGYTF.

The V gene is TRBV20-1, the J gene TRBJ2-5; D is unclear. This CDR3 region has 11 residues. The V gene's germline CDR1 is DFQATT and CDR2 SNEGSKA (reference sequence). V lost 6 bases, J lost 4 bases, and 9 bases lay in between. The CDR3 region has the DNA TGCAGTGCGTTGTGGGGAGAGACCCAGTACTTC. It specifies CSALWGETQYF.

CDR3 protein: CASSYRWDTGELFF. The CDR3 region has the DNA TGTGCCAGCAGCTACCGTTGGGACACCGGGGAGCTGTTTTTT. The chain links TRBV6-2 or TRBV6-3 to TRBJ2-2; D gene uncertain. Deletions cut 6 bases from V and 3 bases from J, with 11 bases between. Germline CDR1 is MNHEY and CDR2 is SVGEGT. This CDR3 is built from 14 residues.

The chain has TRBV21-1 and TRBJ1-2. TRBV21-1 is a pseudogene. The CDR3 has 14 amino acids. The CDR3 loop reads CASSKAAGGHGYTF. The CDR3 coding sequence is TGTGCCAGCAGCAAAGCAGCGGGGGGGCATGGCTACACCTTC.

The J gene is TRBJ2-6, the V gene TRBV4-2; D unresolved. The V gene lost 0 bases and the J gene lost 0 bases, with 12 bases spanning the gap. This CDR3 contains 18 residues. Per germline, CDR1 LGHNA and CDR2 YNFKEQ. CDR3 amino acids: CASSQDAGVLSGANVLTF. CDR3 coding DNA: TGTGCCAGCAGCCAAGATGCAGGAGTACTCTCTGGGGCCAACGTCCTGACTTTC.

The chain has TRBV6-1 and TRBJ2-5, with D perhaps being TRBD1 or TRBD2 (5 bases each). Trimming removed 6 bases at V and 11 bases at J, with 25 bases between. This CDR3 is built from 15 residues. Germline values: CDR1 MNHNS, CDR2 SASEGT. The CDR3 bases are TGTGCCAGCAGGGTAACATCGCCCGGGGCATTGGTGCAGTACTTC. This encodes CASRVTSPGALVQYF.

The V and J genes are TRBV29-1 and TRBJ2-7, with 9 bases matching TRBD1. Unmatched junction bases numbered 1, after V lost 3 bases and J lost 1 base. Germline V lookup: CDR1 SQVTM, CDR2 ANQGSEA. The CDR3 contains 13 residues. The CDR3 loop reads CSVDDRGSYEQYF. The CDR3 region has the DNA TGCAGCGTTGACGACAGGGGGTCCTACGAGCAGTACTTC.

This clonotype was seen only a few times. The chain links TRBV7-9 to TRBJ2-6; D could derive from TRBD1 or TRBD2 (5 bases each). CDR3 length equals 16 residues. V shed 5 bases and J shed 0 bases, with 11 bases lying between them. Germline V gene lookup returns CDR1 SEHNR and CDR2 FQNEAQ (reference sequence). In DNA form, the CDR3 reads TGTGCCAGCAGCCGGGACGTAGGCTCTGGGGCCAACGTCCTGACTTTC. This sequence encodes CASSRDVGSGANVLTF.

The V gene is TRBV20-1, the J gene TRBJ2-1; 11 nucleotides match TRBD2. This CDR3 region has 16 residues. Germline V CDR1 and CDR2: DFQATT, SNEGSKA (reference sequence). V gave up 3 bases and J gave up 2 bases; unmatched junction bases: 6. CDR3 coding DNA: TGCAGTGCTAGGGCCAGTAGCGGGAGGGCCTACAATGAGCAGTTCTTC. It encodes CSARASSGRAYNEQFF.